This T cell receptor beta chain emerged from a study of beta chain features in type 1 diabetes. Broader study findings: Within patients, naive, central memory and Treg TCRB repertoires seemed more similar than within healthy donors. TCRB CDR3s were moderately but significantly shorter in Type 1 diabetes patients in all four CD4+ subsets.

The whole isolated RNA underwent reverse transcription, so sequencing captured expressed TCRB transcripts. Generated by immunoSEQ multiplex PCR, the TCRdb table keeps only in-frame clones and is missing some. The table has approximately 280,000 clones, roughly 15% seen once. Of note for this clone: Its antigen remains unidentified.

This receptor was identified in a man aged 18 to 35 with type 1 diabetes. The sequenced sample consisted of naive CD4+ T cells from blood.

The chain's CDR3 is CASSTTGYDGYTF. The CDR3 nucleotides are TGTGCCAGCAGCACCACAGGGTACGATGGCTACACCTTC. The chain has TRBV7-2 and TRBJ1-2; tentatively, D is TRBD1 (6 bases). CDR1 SGHTA and CDR2 FQGNSA come from the germline V gene. The V and J ends lost 5 bases and 6 bases respectively, with 13 bases between them. The CDR3 has 13 residues.